This record concerns one T cell receptor beta chain sequence. The antigen is undetermined. This entry comes from a study of T cell responses to AZD1222 COVID-19 vaccine. Findings of the study overall: Repertoire sampling occurred only after the peak T cell response. The CD4 TCRs associated with vaccination extended across spike and predominated at 160-218 and 743-854. In the spike-specific TCR repertoire, nearly half reportedly target unmutated variant regions. Increases in Spike-specific TCR breadth and depth were seen after two AZD1222 doses.

Trimming took 4 bases from V and 5 from J; bases not matched to a gene: 1. The CDR3 is made up of 12 amino acids. CDR1 and CDR2 (germline): MNHEY, SMNVEV (reference sequence). This table comes from immunoSEQ multiplex PCR, and its TCRdb copy is limited to in-frame clones, with some not included. The profile shows more than 150,000 clones, roughly 90% of them singletons. This receptor was identified in an adult in good health. This sequence joins TRBV27 and TRBJ1-2; 7 bases line up with TRBD1. The specimen was peripheral blood, collected on day 0 of AZD1222 vaccination. CDR3 sequence reads: CASSSTGYGYTF. The DNA for the CDR3 is TGTGCCAGCAGTTCGACAGGGTATGGCTACACCTTC.